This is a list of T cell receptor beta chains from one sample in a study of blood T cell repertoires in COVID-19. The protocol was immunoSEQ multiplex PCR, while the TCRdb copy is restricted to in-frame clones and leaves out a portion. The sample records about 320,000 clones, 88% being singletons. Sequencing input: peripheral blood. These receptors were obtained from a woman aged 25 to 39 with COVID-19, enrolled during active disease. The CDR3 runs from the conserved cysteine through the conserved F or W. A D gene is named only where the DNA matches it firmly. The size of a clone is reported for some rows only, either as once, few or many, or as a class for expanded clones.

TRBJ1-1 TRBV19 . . TGTGCCAGTAGTATACCAGGGTCCCGAACTGAAGCTTTCTTT CASSIPGSRTEAFF
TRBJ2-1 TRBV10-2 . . TGCGCCAGCAGTGAGGTGAGCTCCTACAATGAGCAGTTCTTC CASSEVSSYNEQFF
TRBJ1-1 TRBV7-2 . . TGTGCCAGCAGCTATGACAGTATGAACACTGAAGCTTTCTTT CASSYDSMNTEAFF
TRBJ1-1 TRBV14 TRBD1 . TGTGCCAGCAGCCTTAACAGGGGTGGCACTGAAGCTTTCTTT CASSLNRGGTEAFF
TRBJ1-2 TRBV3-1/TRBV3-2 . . TGTGCCAGCAGCCGTTCAGGACAGTATGGCTACACCTTC CASSRSGQYGYTF
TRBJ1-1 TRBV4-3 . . TGCGCCAGCAGCCAAGATCGAGGGTCCGCTGAAGCTTTCTTT CASSQDRGSAEAFF
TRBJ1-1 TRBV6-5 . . TGTGCCAGCAGTTACGACCCAGGGCTCACTGAAGCTTTCTTT CASSYDPGLTEAFF
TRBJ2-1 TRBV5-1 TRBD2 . TGCGCCAGCAGCCCTTATGGACTAGGGGAGCAGTTCTTC CASSPYGLGEQFF
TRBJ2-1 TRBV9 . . TGTGCCAGCAGCGTAGGGCCCGATACTGAGCAGTTCTTC CASSVGPDTEQFF
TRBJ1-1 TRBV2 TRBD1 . TGTGCCAGCAGGTTACAGGGGGAGTTCACTGAAGCTTTCTTT CASRLQGEFTEAFF
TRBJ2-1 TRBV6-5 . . TGTGCCAGCAGTTCCCGACAGTCCCCTAGGAATGAGCAGTTCTTC CASSSRQSPRNEQFF
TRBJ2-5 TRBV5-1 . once TGCGCCAGCAGCTTGGACAGGGGGGGAGAGACCCAGTACTTC CASSLDRGGETQYF
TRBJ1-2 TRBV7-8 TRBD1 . TGTGCCAGCAGCTTAGGGGGACAGGGGAGGGATGGCTACACCTTC CASSLGGQGRDGYTF
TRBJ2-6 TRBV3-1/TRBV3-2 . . TGTGCCAGCAGCCAATCGTTTTCTGGGGCCAACGTCCTGACTTTC CASSQSFSGANVLTF
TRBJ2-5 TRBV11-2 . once TGTGCCAGCAGCTTAACTCGGGTCCAGATGGAGACCCAGTACTTC CASSLTRVQMETQYF
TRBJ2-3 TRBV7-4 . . TGTGCCAGCAGCAAAATCTACAGGGTCAGCACAGATACGCAGTATTTT CASSKIYRVSTDTQYF
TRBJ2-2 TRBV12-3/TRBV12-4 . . TGTGCCAGCAGTCGACGGGCCGGGGAGCTGTTTTTT CASSRRAGELFF
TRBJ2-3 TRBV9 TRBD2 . TGTGCCAGCAGCCGAGGTGGGCGCGGGGGGTCAGATACGCAGTATTTT CASSRGGRGGSDTQYF
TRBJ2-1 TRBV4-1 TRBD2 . TGCGCCAGCAGCCAAGTATTAGGACTAGCGGGGGACAATGAGCAGTTCTTC CASSQVLGLAGDNEQFF
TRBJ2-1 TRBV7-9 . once TGTGCCAGCAGCTTGGGAGAGACTAACGTCGCTGAGCAGTTCTTC CASSLGETNVAEQFF
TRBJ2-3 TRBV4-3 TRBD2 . TGCGCCAGCAGCCACACTAGCGGGGGGGCTTCCAAGTATTTT CASSHTSGGASKYF
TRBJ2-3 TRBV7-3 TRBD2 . TGTGCCAGCAGCTTAATGGTGTTCGGGGGGGCCCCAGATACGCAGTATTTT CASSLMVFGGAPDTQYF
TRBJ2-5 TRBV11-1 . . TGTGCCAGCAGCGTCGGACTATCCCAAGAGACCCAGTACTTC CASSVGLSQETQYF
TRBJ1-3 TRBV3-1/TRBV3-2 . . TGTGCCAGCAGCCAAGGACAGGTTACACGAAGAAACACCATATATTTT CASSQGQVTRRNTIYF
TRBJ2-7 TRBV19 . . TGTGCCAGTAGTATAGTGCGCTCCCCCGTCTACGAGCAGTACTTC CASSIVRSPVYEQYF
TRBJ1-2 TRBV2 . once TGTGCCAGCAGTGTACAGGGTAATGGCTACACCTTC CASSVQGNGYTF
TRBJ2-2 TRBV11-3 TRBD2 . TGTGCCAGCAGCTTAGGGGGACTAGCGGGGCCCTCGAACACCGGGGAGCTGTTTTTT CASSLGGLAGPSNTGELFF
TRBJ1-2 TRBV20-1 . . TGCAGTGCTAGTTTCCAATCCAACTATGGCTACACCTTC CSASFQSNYGYTF
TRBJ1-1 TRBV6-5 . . TGTGCCAGCAGTTACAGAGTGTCGAGGGCCACTGAAGCTTTCTTT CASSYRVSRATEAFF
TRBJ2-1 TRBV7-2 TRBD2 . TGTGCCAGCAGAACTAGCGGGGGGAACTACAATGAGCAGTTCTTC CASRTSGGNYNEQFF
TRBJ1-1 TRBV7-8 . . TGTGCCAGCAGCCCAGGCGACGTTAACACTGAAGCTTTCTTT CASSPGDVNTEAFF
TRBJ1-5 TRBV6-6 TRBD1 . TGTGCCAGCAGTCGACAGGGGGAGTTGAGCAATCAGCCCCAGCATTTT CASSRQGELSNQPQHF
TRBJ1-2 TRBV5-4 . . TGTGCCAGCAGGCCGTCGACAGACTATGGCTACACCTTC CASRPSTDYGYTF
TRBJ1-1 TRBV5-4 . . TGTGCCAGCAGCTTGGTAGGGGTCTGGACTGAAGCTTTCTTT CASSLVGVWTEAFF
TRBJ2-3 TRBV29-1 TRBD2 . TGCAGCTCGTCTCGGGGGGGGGCCACAGATACGCAGTATTTT CSSSRGGATDTQYF
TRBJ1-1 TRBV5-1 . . TGCGCCAGCAGCGCCCAGGCAGGTGCTGGGAACACTGAAGCTTTCTTT CASSAQAGAGNTEAFF
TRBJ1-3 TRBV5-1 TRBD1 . TGCGCCAGCAGCCCGGACAGGGCGGCTGGAAACACCATATATTTT CASSPDRAAGNTIYF
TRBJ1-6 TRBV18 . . TGTGCCAGCTCACCCAGCCAGGCCGATTCACCCCTCCACTTT CASSPSQADSPLHF
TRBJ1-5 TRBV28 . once TGTGCCAGCAGTCCTGGGCCGCAGCCCCAGCATTTT CASSPGPQPQHF
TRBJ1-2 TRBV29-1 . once TGCAGCGTTGAAGGAGGAGCTAACTATGGCTACACCTTC CSVEGGANYGYTF
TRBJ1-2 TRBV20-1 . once TGCAGTGCTAGTACCCCGTCGGGACTCTCCTATGGCTACACCTTC CSASTPSGLSYGYTF
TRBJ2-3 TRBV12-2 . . TGTGCAAGTCGCTGCGGGACTAGCGGGACAGATACGCAGTATTTT CASRCGTSGTDTQYF
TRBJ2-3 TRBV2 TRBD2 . TGTGCCTCCCCCGGGGGGGGCACAGATACGCAGTATTTT CASPGGGTDTQYF
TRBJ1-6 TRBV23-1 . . TGCGCCAGGACAGAGTCCCTCCACTTT CARTESLHF
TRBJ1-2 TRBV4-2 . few TGTGCCAGCAGCCTTGACAGGAACTATGGCTACACCTTC CASSLDRNYGYTF
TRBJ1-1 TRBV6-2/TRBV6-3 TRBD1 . TGTGCCAGCAGTTACTTCAAGAGGGGGCGGGACACTGAAGCTTTCTTT CASSYFKRGRDTEAFF
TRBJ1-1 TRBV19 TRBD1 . TGTGCCAGTAGTCGGGACAGGGGGCAATCTGAAGCTTTCTTT CASSRDRGQSEAFF
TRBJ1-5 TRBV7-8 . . TGTGCCAGCAGCTCTTACAGGGAAGCGAGCAATCAGCCCCAGCATTTT CASSSYREASNQPQHF
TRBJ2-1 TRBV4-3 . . TGCGCCAGCAGCCAAGAGTACTACAATGAGCAGTTCTTC CASSQEYYNEQFF
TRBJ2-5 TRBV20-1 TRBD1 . TGCAGTGCTGGACAGGGAGAGACCCAGTACTTC CSAGQGETQYF
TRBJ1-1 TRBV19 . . TGTGCCAGTAGTATTTCCGGGACAACTAAAGCTTTCTTT CASSISGTTKAFF
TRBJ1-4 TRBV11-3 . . TGTGCCAGCAGCCCTGGGGGGGCTAATGAAAAACTGTTTTTT CASSPGGANEKLFF
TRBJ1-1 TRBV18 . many TGTGCCAGCTCACAGCAACAGACGGATGAAGCTTTCTTT CASSQQQTDEAFF
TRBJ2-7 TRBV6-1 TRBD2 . TGTGCCAGCAGTGAAGCACTAGCGGGGGGTTCCTACGAGCAGTACTTC CASSEALAGGSYEQYF
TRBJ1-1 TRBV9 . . TGTGCCAGCAGCGTAGAGGCGGGCAGGAACACTGAAGCTTTCTTT CASSVEAGRNTEAFF
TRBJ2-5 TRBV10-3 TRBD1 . TGTGCCATCAGTACGAGACAGGGGTCTGGGGAGACCCAGTACTTC CAISTRQGSGETQYF
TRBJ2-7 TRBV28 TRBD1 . TGTGCCAGCAGTTCCCCGAGGGGGCTGGGAGAGCAGTACTTC CASSSPRGLGEQYF
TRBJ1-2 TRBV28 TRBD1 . TGTGCCAGCAGTTTGCGGGACAGGGGGGGCTATGGCTACACCTTC CASSLRDRGGYGYTF